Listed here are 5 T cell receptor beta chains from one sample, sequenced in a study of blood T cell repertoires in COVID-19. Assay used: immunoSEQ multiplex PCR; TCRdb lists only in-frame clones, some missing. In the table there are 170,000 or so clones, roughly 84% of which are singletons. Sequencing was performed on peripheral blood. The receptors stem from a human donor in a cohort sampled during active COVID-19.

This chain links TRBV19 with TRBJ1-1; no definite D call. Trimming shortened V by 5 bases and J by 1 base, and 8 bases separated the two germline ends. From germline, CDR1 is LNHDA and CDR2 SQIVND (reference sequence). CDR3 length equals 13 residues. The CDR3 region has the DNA TGTGCCAGTAGTTACACAGAGAACACTGAAGCTTTCTTT. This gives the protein CASSYTENTEAFF.

The CDR3 reads CASTNSHGEQFF. The CDR3 coding sequence is TGTGCCAGCACCAATAGCCACGGTGAGCAGTTCTTC. The genes are TRBV6-6 and TRBJ2-1, with D unclear. The CDR3 is 12 residues long. Germline V gene data show CDR1 as MNHNY and CDR2 as SVGAGI (reference sequence). Trimming shortened V by 7 bases and J by 9 bases, and 13 bases separated the two germline ends.

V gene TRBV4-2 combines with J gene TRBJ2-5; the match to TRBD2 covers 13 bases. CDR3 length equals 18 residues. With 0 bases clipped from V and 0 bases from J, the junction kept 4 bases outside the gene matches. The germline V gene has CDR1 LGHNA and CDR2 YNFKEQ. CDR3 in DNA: TGTGCCAGCAGCCAAGAACTAGCGGGGGGGCCAGACCAAGAGACCCAGTACTTC. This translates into CASSQELAGGPDQETQYF.

The DNA of the CDR3 is TGTGCCAGCAGCTTGTGGGGGAGGAGGGAAAAACTGTTTTTT. Protein product: CASSLWGRREKLFF. The V call is TRBV5-5, the J call TRBJ1-4, with D tentatively TRBD1 (5 bases). V was cut by 1 base and J by 8 bases, with 12 bases left in between. The CDR3 is 14 residues long. CDR1 and CDR2 (germline): SGHKS, YYEKEE (reference sequence).

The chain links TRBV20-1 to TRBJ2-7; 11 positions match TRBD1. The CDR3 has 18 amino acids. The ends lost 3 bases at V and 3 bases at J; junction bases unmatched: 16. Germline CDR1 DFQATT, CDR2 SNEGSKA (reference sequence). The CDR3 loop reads CSASPGQGVRGRIYEQYF. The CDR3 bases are TGCAGTGCTAGTCCGGGACAGGGGGTTCGCGGGAGGATCTACGAGCAGTACTTC.